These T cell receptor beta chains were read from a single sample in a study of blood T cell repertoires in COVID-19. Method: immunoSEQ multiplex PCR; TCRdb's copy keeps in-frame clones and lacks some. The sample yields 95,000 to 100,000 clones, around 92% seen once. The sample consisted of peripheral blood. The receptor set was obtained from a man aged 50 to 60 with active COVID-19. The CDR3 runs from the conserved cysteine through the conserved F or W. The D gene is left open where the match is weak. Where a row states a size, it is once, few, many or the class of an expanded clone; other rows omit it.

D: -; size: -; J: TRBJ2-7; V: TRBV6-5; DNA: TGTGCCAGCAGTCCGGGGTTAATGACCTACGAGCAGTACTTC; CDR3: CASSPGLMTYEQYF
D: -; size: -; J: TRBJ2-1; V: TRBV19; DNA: TGTGCCAGTAGTATGCGTGCGGCAGGGCCGAATGAGCAGTTCTTC; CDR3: CASSMRAAGPNEQFF
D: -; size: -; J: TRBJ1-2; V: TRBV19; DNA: TGTGCCAGTAGTATCGGCAGGGTCTATGGCTACACCTTC; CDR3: CASSIGRVYGYTF
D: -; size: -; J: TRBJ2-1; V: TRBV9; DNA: TGTGCCAGCAGCGGCGGTACCTACAATGAGCAGTTCTTC; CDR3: CASSGGTYNEQFF
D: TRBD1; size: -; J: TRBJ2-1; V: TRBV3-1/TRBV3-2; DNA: TGTGCCACCTCAAGGGGGCCCGCTAACGATGAGCAGTTCTTC; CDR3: CATSRGPANDEQFF
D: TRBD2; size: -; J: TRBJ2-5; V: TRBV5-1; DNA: TGCGCCAGCAGCTTGGTCCTAGCGGACCCTCAAGAGACCCAGTACTTC; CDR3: CASSLVLADPQETQYF
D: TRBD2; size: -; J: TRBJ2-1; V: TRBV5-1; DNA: TGCGCCAGCAGCTCTGCGGGGGATGAGCAGTTCTTC; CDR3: CASSSAGDEQFF
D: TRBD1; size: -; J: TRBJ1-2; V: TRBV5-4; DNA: TGTGCCAGCAGCTCCGGGACAGTCTATGGCTACACCTTC; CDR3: CASSSGTVYGYTF
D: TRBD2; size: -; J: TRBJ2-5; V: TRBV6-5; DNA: TGTGCCGTTGGCGGGAGATCGGGAGAGACCCAGTACTTC; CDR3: CAVGGRSGETQYF
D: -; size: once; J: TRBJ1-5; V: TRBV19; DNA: TGTGCCAGTAGTTTCCCAGGGGGCAATCAGCCCCAGCATTTT; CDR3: CASSFPGGNQPQHF
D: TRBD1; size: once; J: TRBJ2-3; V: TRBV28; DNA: TGTGCCACCCCGGACAGGAAGTCGGATACGCAGTATTTT; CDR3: CATPDRKSDTQYF
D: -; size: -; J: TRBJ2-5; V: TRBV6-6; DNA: TGTGCCAGCAGCCGCGCCGGGGGAGAAGAGACCCAGTACTTC; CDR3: CASSRAGGEETQYF
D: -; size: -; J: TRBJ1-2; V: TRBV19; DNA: TGTGCCAGTACCCAAGGGGGTTTGGGCTATGGCTACACCTTC; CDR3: CASTQGGLGYGYTF
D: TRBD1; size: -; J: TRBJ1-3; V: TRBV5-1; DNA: TGCGCCAGCAGCCTGATGACAGGGTCCAGTGGAAACACCATATATTTT; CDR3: CASSLMTGSSGNTIYF
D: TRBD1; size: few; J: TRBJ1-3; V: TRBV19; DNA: TGTGCCAGTAGTCATCGACAGGGTTTCGCTGGAAACACCATATATTTT; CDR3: CASSHRQGFAGNTIYF
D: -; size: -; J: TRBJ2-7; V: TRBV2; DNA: TGTGCCAGCAGTGACGACAGTACCTACGAGCAGTACTTC; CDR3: CASSDDSTYEQYF
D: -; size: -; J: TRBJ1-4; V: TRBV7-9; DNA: TGTGCCAGCAGCTTCTGGGGGGAAACTAATGAAAAACTGTTTTTT; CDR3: CASSFWGETNEKLFF
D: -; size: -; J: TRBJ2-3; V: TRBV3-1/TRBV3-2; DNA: TGTGCCAGCAGCCAGTCGGGTCTTGTACCGGATACGCAGTATTTT; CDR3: CASSQSGLVPDTQYF
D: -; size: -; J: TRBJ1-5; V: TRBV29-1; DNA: TGCAGCGTTGCCGACCAGGCCAATCAGCCCCAGCATTTT; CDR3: CSVADQANQPQHF
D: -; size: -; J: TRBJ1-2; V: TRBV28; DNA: TGTGCCAGCAGTCCCCTTCGCTTAGGGGACTATGGCTACACCTTC; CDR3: CASSPLRLGDYGYTF
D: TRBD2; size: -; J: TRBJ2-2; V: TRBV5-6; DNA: TGTGCCAGCAGCTTACTCCCGGGACTAGCGGCAACGAGCGGGGAGCTGTTTTTT; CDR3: CASSLLPGLAATSGELFF
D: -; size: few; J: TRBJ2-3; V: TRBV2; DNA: TGTGCCAGCACCGTCGGGTATGGCGAGGCAGATACGCAGTATTTT; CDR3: CASTVGYGEADTQYF
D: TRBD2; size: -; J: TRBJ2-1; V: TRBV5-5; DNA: TGTGCCAGCAGCGGACCTAGCGGGAGGGCCGGGGATGAGCAGTTCTTC; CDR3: CASSGPSGRAGDEQFF
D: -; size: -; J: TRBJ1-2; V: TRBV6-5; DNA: TGTGCCAGCAGTTACAGACAGACTAACTATGGCTACACCTTC; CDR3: CASSYRQTNYGYTF
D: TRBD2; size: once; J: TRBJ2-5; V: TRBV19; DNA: TGTGCCAGTAGTCCCCGACCCGCTAGCGGGGGGGGAGAGACCCAGTACTTC; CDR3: CASSPRPASGGGETQYF
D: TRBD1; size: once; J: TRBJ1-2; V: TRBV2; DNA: TGTGCCAGCAGGGGGACAGGCGACTATGGCTACACCTTC; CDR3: CASRGTGDYGYTF
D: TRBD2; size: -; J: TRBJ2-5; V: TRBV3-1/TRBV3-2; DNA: TGTGCCAGCACCCCCTCTTGGGGCGGGGGAGGGCCAGTCCAAGAGACCCAGTACTTC; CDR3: CASTPSWGGGGPVQETQYF
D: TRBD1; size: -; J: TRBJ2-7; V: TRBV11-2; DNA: TGTGCCAGCAGCCGGGACAGGGACGAGCAGTACTTC; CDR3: CASSRDRDEQYF
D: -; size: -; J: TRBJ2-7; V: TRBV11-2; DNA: TGTGCCAGCAGCCCCCTAGGCGCGGTATCCTACGAGCAGTACTTC; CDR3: CASSPLGAVSYEQYF
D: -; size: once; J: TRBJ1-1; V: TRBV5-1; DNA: TGCGCCAGCAGCCCTACTGGGGGAGGGTACACTGAAGCTTTCTTT; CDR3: CASSPTGGGYTEAFF
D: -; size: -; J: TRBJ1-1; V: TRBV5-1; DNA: TGCGCCAGCAGCTTGACAGCAAACACTGAAGCTTTCTTT; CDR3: CASSLTANTEAFF
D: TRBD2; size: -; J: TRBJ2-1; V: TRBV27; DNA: TGTGCCAGCAGTTTAGGGGGGACTAGCGGATACCGTCCCTACAATGAGCAGTTCTTC; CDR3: CASSLGGTSGYRPYNEQFF